Presented here are 5 T cell receptor beta chains from one specimen sequenced in a study of T cell repertoires in cytomegalovirus infection. TCRdb independently ran MiXCR on the reads; one entry per CDR3 protein. The table records about 890,000 distinct CDR3 sequences, around 30% of them present only once. Their antigens remain unidentified. The sequences come from cultured CD8+ T cells from PBMCs, collected from culture after CMV antigen stimulation. The receptors stem from a human donor in good health (CMV status not recorded). Some clones in this sample may be carry-over from other donors' samples.

This clonotype was found once. A much larger clone lies a single base off, so this may be a read error. The chain links TRBV7-2 to TRBJ2-1; a weak D match, TRBD2 (5 bases). Trimming removed 10 bases from V and 4 bases from J, with 20 bases in between. CDR1 and CDR2 (germline): SGHTA, FQGNSA. This CDR3 has 15 amino acids. The CDR3 nucleotides read TGTGCCACCGTATACTCCGGGATAGAGTACAATGAGCAGTTCTTC. Translating gives CATVYSGIEYNEQFF.

This chain uses TRBV6-6 with TRBJ1-4; D is perhaps TRBD1 (5 bases). Trimming took off 4 bases at V and 5 bases at J, with 11 bases between the two ends. This CDR3 has 14 amino acids. CDR1 and CDR2 from the germline V gene are MNHNY and SVGAGI (reference sequence). CDR3 nucleotide sequence: TGTGCCAGCAGTTTCCGGGACCTGAATGAAAAACTGTTTTTT. Protein: CASSFRDLNEKLFF.

CDR3 sequence: CASSFDAVQETQYF. CDR3 DNA: TGCGCCAGCAGCTTTGACGCGGTCCAAGAGACCCAGTACTTC. The V call is TRBV5-1, the J call TRBJ2-5; D is undetermined. This CDR3 contains 14 residues. CDR1 and CDR2 (germline): SGHRS, YFSETQ. Trimming removed 2 bases at V and 1 base at J, with 9 bases between.

This clonotype has just one count. The rearrangement joins TRBV7-6 to TRBJ1-2, with TRBD1 as a possible D gene (6 bases). Trimming cost V 10 bases and J 5 bases, with 20 bases left between them. CDR1 SGHVS and CDR2 FNYEAQ come from the germline V gene. The CDR3 sequence is 14 residues long. The CDR3 nucleotides read TGTGCCAACAGTCCCGAACAGGGTCATTATGGCTACACCTTC. Protein product: CANSPEQGHYGYTF.

This clonotype was recorded at least ten times. The V call is TRBV7-2, the J call TRBJ1-5; 8 bases fit TRBD1. There are 17 residues in the CDR3. Germline lookup yields CDR1 SGHTA and CDR2 FQGNSA. The trim removed 9 bases at V and 2 bases at J, leaving 15 bases unmatched. CDR3 in amino acids: CARGGTGLFEGNQPQHF. The CDR3, as DNA: TGTGCCAGGGGGGGGACAGGCCTATTTGAGGGCAATCAGCCCCAGCATTTT.